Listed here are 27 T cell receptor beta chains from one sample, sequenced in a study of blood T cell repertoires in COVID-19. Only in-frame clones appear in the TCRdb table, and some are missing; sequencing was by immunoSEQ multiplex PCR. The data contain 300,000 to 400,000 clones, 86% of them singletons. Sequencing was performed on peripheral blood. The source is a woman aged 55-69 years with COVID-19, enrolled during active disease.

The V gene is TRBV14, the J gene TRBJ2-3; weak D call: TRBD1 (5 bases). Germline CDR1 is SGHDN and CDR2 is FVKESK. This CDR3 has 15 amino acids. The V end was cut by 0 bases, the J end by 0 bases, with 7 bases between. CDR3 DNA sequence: TGTGCCAGCAGCCAAGATCCAGGGAGCACAGATACGCAGTATTTT. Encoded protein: CASSQDPGSTDTQYF.

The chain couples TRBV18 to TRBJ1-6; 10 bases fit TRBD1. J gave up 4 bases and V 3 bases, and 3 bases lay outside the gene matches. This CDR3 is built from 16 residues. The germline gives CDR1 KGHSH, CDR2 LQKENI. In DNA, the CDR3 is TGTGCCAGCTCACCGGACAGGGGGTCTTATAATTCACCCCTCCACTTT. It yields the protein CASSPDRGSYNSPLHF.

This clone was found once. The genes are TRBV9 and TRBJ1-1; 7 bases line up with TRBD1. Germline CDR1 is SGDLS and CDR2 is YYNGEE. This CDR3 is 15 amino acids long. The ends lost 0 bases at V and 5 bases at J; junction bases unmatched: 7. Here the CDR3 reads CASSVASGGGTEAFF. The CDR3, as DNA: TGTGCCAGCAGCGTAGCTTCAGGGGGTGGGACTGAAGCTTTCTTT.

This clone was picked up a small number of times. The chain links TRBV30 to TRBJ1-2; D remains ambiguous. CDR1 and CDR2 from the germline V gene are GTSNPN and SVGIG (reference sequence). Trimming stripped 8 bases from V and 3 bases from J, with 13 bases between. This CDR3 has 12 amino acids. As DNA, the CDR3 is TGTGCCGGAACAAGGGAGGACTATGGCTACACCTTC. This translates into CAGTREDYGYTF.

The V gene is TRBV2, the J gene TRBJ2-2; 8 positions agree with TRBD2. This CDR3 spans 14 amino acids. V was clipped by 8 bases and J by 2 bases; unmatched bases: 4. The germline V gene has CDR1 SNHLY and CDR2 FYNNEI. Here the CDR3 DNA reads TGTGCCAGCCTGGGGACTAGAAACACCGGGGAGCTGTTTTTT. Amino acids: CASLGTRNTGELFF.

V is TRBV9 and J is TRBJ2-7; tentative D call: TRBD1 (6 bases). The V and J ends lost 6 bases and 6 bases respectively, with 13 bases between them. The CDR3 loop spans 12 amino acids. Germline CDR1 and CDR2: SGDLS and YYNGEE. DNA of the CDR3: TGTGCCAGCAACAGGGAAGGGAGCGAGCAGTACTTC. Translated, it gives CASNREGSEQYF.

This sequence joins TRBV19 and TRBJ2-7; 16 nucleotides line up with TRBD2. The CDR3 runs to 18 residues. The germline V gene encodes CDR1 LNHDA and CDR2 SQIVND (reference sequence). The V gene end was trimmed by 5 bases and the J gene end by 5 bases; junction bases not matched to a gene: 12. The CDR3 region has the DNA TGTGCCAGTAGTGCCGGACCGGGACTAGCGGGGGGGATCGACGAGCAGTACTTC. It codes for CASSAGPGLAGGIDEQYF.

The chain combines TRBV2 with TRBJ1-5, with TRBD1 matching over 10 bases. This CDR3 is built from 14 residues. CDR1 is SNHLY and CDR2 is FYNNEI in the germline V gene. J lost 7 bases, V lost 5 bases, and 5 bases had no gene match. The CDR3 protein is CASSRQGAWQPQHF. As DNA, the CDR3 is TGTGCCAGCAGTCGACAGGGGGCATGGCAGCCCCAGCATTTT.

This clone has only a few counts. This CDR3 is CSVEVQRYEQYF. In DNA form, the CDR3 reads TGCAGCGTGGAGGTACAGAGATACGAGCAGTACTTC. The rearrangement joins TRBV29-1 to TRBJ2-7, with D perhaps TRBD2 (5 bases). Germline V gene sequence: CDR1 SQVTM, CDR2 ANQGSEA. The CDR3 is 12 amino acids. The germline V and J ends were trimmed by 6 bases and 4 bases, with 13 bases remaining between them.

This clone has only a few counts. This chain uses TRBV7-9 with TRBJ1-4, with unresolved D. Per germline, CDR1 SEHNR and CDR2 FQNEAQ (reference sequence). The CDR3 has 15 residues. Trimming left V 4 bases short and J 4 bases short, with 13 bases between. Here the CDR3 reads CASSSPVPFNEKLFF. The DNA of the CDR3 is TGTGCCAGCAGCTCTCCCGTCCCTTTTAATGAAAAACTGTTTTTT.

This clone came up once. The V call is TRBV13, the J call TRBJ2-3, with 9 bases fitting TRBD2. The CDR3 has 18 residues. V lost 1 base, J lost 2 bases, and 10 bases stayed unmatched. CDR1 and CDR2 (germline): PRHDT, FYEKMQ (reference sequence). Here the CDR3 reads CASSLVAAGGRVTDTQYF. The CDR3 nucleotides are TGTGCCAGCAGCTTAGTTGCTGCGGGGGGGCGAGTCACAGATACGCAGTATTTT.

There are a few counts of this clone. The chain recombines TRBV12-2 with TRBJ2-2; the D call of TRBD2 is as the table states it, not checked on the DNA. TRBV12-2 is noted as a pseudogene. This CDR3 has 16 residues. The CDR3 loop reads CASRLGSGVAPGELFF. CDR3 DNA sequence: TGTGCAAGTCGCTTAGGGTCCGGGGTCGCGCCCGGGGAGCTGTTTTTT.

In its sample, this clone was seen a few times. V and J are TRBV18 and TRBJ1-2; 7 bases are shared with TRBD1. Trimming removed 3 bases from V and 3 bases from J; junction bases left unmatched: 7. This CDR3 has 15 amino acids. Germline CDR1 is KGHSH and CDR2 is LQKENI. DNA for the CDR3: TGTGCCAGCTCACCCGGGACAGTCAGACACTATGGCTACACCTTC. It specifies CASSPGTVRHYGYTF.

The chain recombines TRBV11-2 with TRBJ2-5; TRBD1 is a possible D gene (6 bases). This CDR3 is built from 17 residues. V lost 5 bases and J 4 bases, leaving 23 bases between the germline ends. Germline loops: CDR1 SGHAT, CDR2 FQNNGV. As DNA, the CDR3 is TGTGCCAGCAGCCAACGTTCCGCGACAGGATTAGGAGAGACCCAGTACTTC. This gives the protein CASSQRSATGLGETQYF.

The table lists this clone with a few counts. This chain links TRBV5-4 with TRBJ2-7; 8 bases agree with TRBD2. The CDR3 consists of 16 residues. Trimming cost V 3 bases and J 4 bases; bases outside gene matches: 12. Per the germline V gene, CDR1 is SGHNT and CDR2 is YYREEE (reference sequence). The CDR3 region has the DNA TGTGCCAGCAGCTCAGGACTAGCTACTCGCGGGTACGAGCAGTACTTC. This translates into CASSSGLATRGYEQYF.

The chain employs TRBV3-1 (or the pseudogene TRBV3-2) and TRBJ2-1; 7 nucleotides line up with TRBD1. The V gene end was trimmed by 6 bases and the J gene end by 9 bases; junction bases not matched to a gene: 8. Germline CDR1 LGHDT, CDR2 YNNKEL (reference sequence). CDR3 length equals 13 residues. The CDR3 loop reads CASSQQGQSEQFF. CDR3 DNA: TGTGCCAGCAGTCAACAGGGGCAAAGTGAGCAGTTCTTC.

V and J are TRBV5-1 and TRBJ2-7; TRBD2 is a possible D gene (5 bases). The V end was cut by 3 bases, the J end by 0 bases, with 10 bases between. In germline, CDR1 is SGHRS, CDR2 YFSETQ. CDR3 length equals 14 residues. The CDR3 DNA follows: TGCGCCAGCAGCTCCGCGGGCCCCTCCTACGAGCAGTACTTC. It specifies CASSSAGPSYEQYF.

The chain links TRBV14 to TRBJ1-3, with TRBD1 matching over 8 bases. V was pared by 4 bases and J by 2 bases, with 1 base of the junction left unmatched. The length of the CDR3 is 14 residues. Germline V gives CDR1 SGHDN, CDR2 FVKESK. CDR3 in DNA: TGTGCCAGCAGCCTGACAGGGGCTGGAAACACCATATATTTT. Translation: CASSLTGAGNTIYF.

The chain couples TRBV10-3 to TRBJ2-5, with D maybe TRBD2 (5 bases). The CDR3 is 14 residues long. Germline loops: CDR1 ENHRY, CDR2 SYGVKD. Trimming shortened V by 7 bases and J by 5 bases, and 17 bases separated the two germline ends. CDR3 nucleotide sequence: TGTGCCATCAAAGAGGGCGGCGGCGGGGAGACCCAGTACTTC. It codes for CAIKEGGGGETQYF.

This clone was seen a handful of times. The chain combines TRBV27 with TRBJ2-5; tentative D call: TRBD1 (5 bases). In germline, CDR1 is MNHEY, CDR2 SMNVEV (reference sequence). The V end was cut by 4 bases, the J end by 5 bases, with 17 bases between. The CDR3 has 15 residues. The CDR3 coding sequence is TGTGCCAGCAGTTGGGCAGGCCAGGGTTACGAGACCCAGTACTTC. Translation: CASSWAGQGYETQYF.

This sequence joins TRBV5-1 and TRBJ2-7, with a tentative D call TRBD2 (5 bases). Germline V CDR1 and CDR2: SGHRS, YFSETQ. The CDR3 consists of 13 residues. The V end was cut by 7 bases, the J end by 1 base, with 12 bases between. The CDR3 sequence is CASGETGSYEQYF. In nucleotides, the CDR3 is TGCGCCAGCGGGGAGACGGGATCCTACGAGCAGTACTTC.

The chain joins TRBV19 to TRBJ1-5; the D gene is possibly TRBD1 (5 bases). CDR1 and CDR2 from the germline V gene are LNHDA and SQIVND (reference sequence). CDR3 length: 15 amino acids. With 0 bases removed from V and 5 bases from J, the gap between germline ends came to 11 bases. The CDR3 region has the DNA TGTGCCAGTAGTATAGATGTAGGGGTCTATCAGCCCCAGCATTTT. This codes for CASSIDVGVYQPQHF. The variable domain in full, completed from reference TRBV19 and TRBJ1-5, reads DGGITQSPKYLFRKEGQNVTLSCEQNLNHDAMYWYRQDPGQGLRLIYYSQIVNDFQKGDIAEGYSVSREKKESFPLTVTSAQKNPTAFYLCASSIDVGVYQPQHFGDGTRLSIL.

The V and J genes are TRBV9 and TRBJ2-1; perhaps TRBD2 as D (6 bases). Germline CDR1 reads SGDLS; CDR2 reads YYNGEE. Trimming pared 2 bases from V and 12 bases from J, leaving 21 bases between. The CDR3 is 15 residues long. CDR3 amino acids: CASSVRDLRPEGQFF. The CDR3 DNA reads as TGTGCCAGCAGCGTCCGGGACTTGAGACCGGAAGGGCAGTTCTTC.

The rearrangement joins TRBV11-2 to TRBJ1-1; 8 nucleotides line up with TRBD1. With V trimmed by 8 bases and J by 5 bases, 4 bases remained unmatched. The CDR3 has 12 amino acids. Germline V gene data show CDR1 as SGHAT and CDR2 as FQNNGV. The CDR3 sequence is CASYRGRTEAFF. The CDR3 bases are TGTGCCAGCTACAGGGGGAGAACTGAAGCTTTCTTT. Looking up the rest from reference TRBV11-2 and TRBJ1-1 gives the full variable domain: EAGVAQSPRYKIIEKRQSVAFWCNPISGHATLYWYQQILGQGPKLLIQFQNNGVVDDSQLPKDRFSAERLKGVDSTLKIQPAKLEDSAVYLCASYRGRTEAFFGQGTRLTVV.

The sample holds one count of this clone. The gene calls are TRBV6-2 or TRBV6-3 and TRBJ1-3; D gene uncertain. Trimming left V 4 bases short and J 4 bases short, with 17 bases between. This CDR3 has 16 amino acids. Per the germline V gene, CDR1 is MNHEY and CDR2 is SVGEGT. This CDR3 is CASSSREPMGGNTIYF. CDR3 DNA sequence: TGTGCCAGCAGTTCCCGGGAGCCGATGGGAGGAAACACCATATATTTT.

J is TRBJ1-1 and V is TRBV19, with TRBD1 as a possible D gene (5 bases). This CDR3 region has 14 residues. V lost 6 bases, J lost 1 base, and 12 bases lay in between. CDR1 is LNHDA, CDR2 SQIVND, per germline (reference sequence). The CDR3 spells CASSSGPANTEAFF. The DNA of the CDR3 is TGTGCCAGTAGCTCAGGGCCCGCGAACACTGAAGCTTTCTTT. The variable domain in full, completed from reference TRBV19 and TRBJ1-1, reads DGGITQSPKYLFRKEGQNVTLSCEQNLNHDAMYWYRQDPGQGLRLIYYSQIVNDFQKGDIAEGYSVSREKKESFPLTVTSAQKNPTAFYLCASSSGPANTEAFFGQGTRLTVV.

The CDR3 bases are TGCGCCAGCAGGGCCTGGGGGGGTACAGATACGCAGTATTTT. Its protein product is CASRAWGGTDTQYF. The chain has TRBV4-3 and TRBJ2-3; TRBD2 agrees at 7 bases. The CDR3 runs 14 residues. V was clipped by 6 bases and J by 3 bases; unmatched bases: 6. Germline assignment: CDR1 LGHNA and CDR2 YSLEER.